Following are 18 T cell receptor beta chains from one sample sequenced in a study of HIV-infected patients and healthy controls. Alpha and beta constant-region primers primed reverse transcription of around 500 ng RNA. Alpha and beta chain libraries were made separately by chain-specific third strand synthesis with multiplexing indices. One entry per CDR3 protein, called by TCRdb with MiXCR from the 5' RACE reads. The data hold several thousand distinct CDR3 sequences, with roughly 10% observed a single time. Follow-up blood was drawn about 14 weeks, roughly three months, after antiretroviral therapy began. The repertoire came from unfractionated whole blood and reflected all unsorted peripheral T cells. Sequenced material: blood, taken during antiretroviral therapy. The receptor source for this set is an adult with HIV infection.

Sample share makes this clonotype medium-sized (0.01 to 0.1%). The chain uses TRBV6-5 and TRBJ2-1; D perhaps matches TRBD2 (6 bases). CDR3 length: 15 residues. Germline V gene sequence: CDR1 MNHEY, CDR2 SVGAGI. The V end was cut by 0 bases, the J end by 4 bases, with 10 bases between. The CDR3 reads CASSYSGGKYNEQFF. CDR3 bases: TGTGCCAGCAGTTACTCCGGAGGGAAATACAATGAGCAGTTCTTC.

This rearrangement joins TRBV5-4 to TRBJ2-7; D remains unclear. V dropped 2 bases and J dropped 6 bases, with 12 bases sitting between them. The CDR3 length is 13 residues. The germline gives CDR1 SGHNT, CDR2 YYREEE (reference sequence). CDR3 region: CASSFSAFPEQYF. The DNA of the CDR3 is TGTGCCAGCAGCTTCTCAGCGTTTCCCGAGCAGTACTTC. Looking up the rest from reference TRBV5-4 and TRBJ2-7 gives the full variable domain: ETGVTQSPTHLIKTRGQQVTLRCSSQSGHNTVSWYQQALGQGPQFIFQYYREEENGRGNFPPRFSGLQFPNYSSELNVNALELDDSALYLCASSFSAFPEQYFGPGTRLTVT.

This clonotype was recorded at least ten times. The V gene is TRBV7-9, the J gene TRBJ2-3; the D is unclear. The germline gives CDR1 SEHNR, CDR2 FQNEAQ (reference sequence). This CDR3 is built from 14 residues. Trimming stripped 4 bases from V and 3 bases from J, with 11 bases between. The CDR3 reads CASSWADRTDTQYF. The CDR3 bases are TGTGCCAGCAGCTGGGCCGATAGGACAGATACGCAGTATTTT.

The chain joins TRBV5-1 to TRBJ2-1, with TRBD1 identical over 10 bases. CDR3 length equals 13 residues. With 4 bases clipped from V and 12 bases from J, the junction kept 7 bases outside the gene matches. CDR1 is SGHRS, CDR2 YFSETQ, per germline. CDR3: CASSPDRGRPQFF. Written as DNA, the CDR3 is TGCGCCAGCAGCCCGGACAGGGGGAGACCGCAGTTCTTC.

V is TRBV7-3 and J is TRBJ2-5; 10 bases are a match to TRBD2. Germline assignment: CDR1 SGHTA and CDR2 FQGTGA. The V segment lost 1 base and the J segment 1 base; nucleotides outside the gene matches: 3. This CDR3 is 16 amino acids long. The CDR3 sequence: CASSLIASGGQETQYF. As DNA, the CDR3 is TGTGCCAGCAGCTTAATTGCTAGCGGGGGCCAAGAGACCCAGTACTTC.

This clonotype was seen ten or more times. The chain joins TRBV7-2 to TRBJ2-7; D remains unclear. The CDR3 contains 12 residues. Germline CDR1 and CDR2: SGHTA and FQGNSA. Trimming removed 5 bases from V and 6 bases from J, with 11 bases in between. As DNA, the CDR3 is TGTGCCAGCAGCCAGGCGCAGACCGAGCAGTACTTC. Protein sequence: CASSQAQTEQYF.

This clonotype occurred many times. The gene calls are TRBV3-1 and TRBJ2-1; TRBD2 matches 9 bases. The CDR3 contains 15 residues. In germline, CDR1 is LGHDT, CDR2 YNNKEL (reference sequence). Trimming cost V 2 bases and J 7 bases; bases outside gene matches: 6. The chain's CDR3 is CASSQFSGGANEQFF. The CDR3 DNA is TGTGCCAGCAGCCAATTTAGCGGGGGAGCAAATGAGCAGTTCTTC.

This clonotype was recorded at least ten times. The V gene is TRBV5-4, the J gene TRBJ2-3, with D perhaps matching TRBD2 (7 bases). Trimming pared 7 bases from V and 0 bases from J, leaving 15 bases between. Germline V CDR1 and CDR2: SGHNT, YYREEE (reference sequence). This CDR3 spans 15 amino acids. The CDR3 nucleotides are TGTGCCAGCTCCCACGGGGGGCCGAGCACAGATACGCAGTATTTT. Translating it yields CASSHGGPSTDTQYF.

This clonotype was detected many times. V gene TRBV7-3 combines with J gene TRBJ1-6; D remains ambiguous. Germline CDR1 and CDR2: SGHTA and FQGTGA. This CDR3 spans 16 amino acids. The V and J ends lost 2 bases and 10 bases respectively, with 18 bases between them. The CDR3 reads CASSLGDRVSRSPLHF. CDR3 DNA sequence: TGTGCCAGCAGCTTAGGTGATCGGGTTTCTCGGTCACCCCTCCACTTT.

The J gene is TRBJ2-4, the V gene TRBV20-1; 11 nucleotides match TRBD2. V lost 2 bases, J lost 8 bases, and 5 bases stayed unmatched. From germline, CDR1 is DFQATT and CDR2 SNEGSKA (reference sequence). The CDR3 has 14 residues. The CDR3 DNA follows: TGCAGTGCTAGACTAGCGGGGGGTTTGGACATTCAGTACTTC. Its protein product is CSARLAGGLDIQYF.

In its sample, this clonotype is large. The chain combines TRBV11-2 with TRBJ2-7; no reliable D call. The CDR3 covers 11 residues. V was pared by 3 bases and J by 3 bases, with 3 bases between. Germline assignment: CDR1 SGHAT and CDR2 FQNNGV. CDR3 in amino acids: CASSLIYEQYF. DNA of the CDR3: TGTGCCAGCAGCTTGATCTACGAGCAGTACTTC.

This clonotype was counted many times. The chain couples TRBV28 to TRBJ2-1, with TRBD1 matching 12 bases. After removal of 5 bases from V and 0 bases from J, the junction contained 8 bases not matched to a gene. The CDR3 has 18 amino acids. The germline CDR1 and CDR2 sequences are MDHEN and SYDVKM. CDR3 in amino acids: CASSGGQGARGSYNEQFF. The CDR3 nucleotides are TGTGCCAGCAGTGGGGGACAGGGGGCAAGGGGCTCCTACAATGAGCAGTTCTTC.

This clonotype was counted many times. This chain uses TRBV2 with TRBJ2-1; D perhaps matches TRBD2 (5 bases). This CDR3 is 15 amino acids long. Trimming shortened V by 5 bases and J by 2 bases, and 13 bases separated the two germline ends. Germline V gene data show CDR1 as SNHLY and CDR2 as FYNNEI. The DNA of the CDR3 is TGTGCCAGCAGTATAGGAGGAGTGACCTACAATGAGCAGTTCTTC. Translating gives CASSIGGVTYNEQFF.

By share, this clonotype ranks as medium-sized. The V call is TRBV7-2, the J call TRBJ1-1; unclear D gene. The V end lost 1 base, the J end lost 1 base, and 7 bases lay between the germline ends. CDR1 is SGHTA and CDR2 is FQGNSA in the germline V gene. There are 14 residues in the CDR3. CDR3 sequence: CASSLGTWNTEAFF. The CDR3 DNA is TGTGCCAGCAGCTTAGGGACGTGGAACACTGAAGCTTTCTTT.

J is TRBJ1-3 and V is TRBV19; a weak D match, TRBD1 (5 bases). The CDR3 has 14 residues. Trimming left V 9 bases short and J 0 bases short, with 12 bases between. Germline CDR1 is LNHDA and CDR2 is SQIVND (reference sequence). CDR3 nucleotide sequence: TGTGCCAGCCGAAAGGGGTACTCTGGAAACACCATATATTTT. Its translation: CASRKGYSGNTIYF.

This clonotype appeared a few times. The chain has TRBV5-1 and TRBJ2-7, with a possible D match to TRBD1 (6 bases). Germline CDR1 SGHRS, CDR2 YFSETQ. The length of the CDR3 is 17 residues. Trimming shortened V by 1 base and J by 3 bases, and 20 bases separated the two germline ends. The CDR3 spells CASSLHEYGRGDYEQYF. In DNA, the CDR3 is TGCGCCAGCAGCTTGCACGAGTATGGCAGGGGAGACTACGAGCAGTACTTC.

Only a few counts were recorded for this clonotype. This rearrangement joins TRBV12-3 or TRBV12-4 to TRBJ2-7; 7 bases agree with TRBD2. Unmatched junction bases numbered 8, after V lost 3 bases and J lost 3 bases. The CDR3 runs 15 residues. The CDR3 region is CASSFGGGPRYEQYF. The CDR3, as DNA: TGTGCCAGCAGTTTCGGCGGGGGTCCACGCTACGAGCAGTACTTC.

By its share, this clonotype is medium-sized. V gene TRBV19 combines with J gene TRBJ2-7, with D possibly TRBD1 on 5 matching bases. The germline V gene has CDR1 LNHDA and CDR2 SQIVND (reference sequence). This CDR3 is built from 18 residues. Trimming took 5 bases from V and 3 from J, leaving 26 bases between them. CDR3 loop: CASSPSSPAFGRGYEQYF. As DNA, the CDR3 is TGTGCCAGTAGTCCTTCGAGCCCGGCGTTTGGAAGGGGCTACGAGCAGTACTTC.